This T cell receptor beta chain derives from a study of T-cell reconstitution after alpha-beta-depleted transplantation in children. A library of TCRbeta sequences, prepared with unique molecular identifiers, was generated. MiXCR, run by TCRdb on the PCR reads, gives a single entry per CDR3 protein. The table lists fewer than 350,000 distinct CDR3 sequences, roughly 7.8% of them singletons. Germline CDR1 reads SGHRS; CDR2 reads YFSETQ. CDR3 length: 15 residues. V trimming: 1 base; J trimming: 2 bases; junction bases outside the gene matches: 4. Study-level results: Surviving recipient T cells and intrathymic progenitors accounted for some patients' high TCRbeta diversity at day 60. T-cell counts and diversity at one year post-transplant came mainly from newly produced T cells. Two months or so post-transplant, alpha-beta T cells reportedly derived from several hundred expanded graft clones.

This clonotype was found many times. Its antigen is undetermined. Material: peripheral blood, obtained 360 days after TCRalphabeta/CD19-depleted stem cell transplant. This sequence was found in a female patient aged 2-9 years who had a stem cell transplant for Fanconi anemia, so the T cells may come from the graft donor. This chain uses TRBV5-1 with TRBJ2-7; 9 bases align to TRBD2. The CDR3 nucleotides read TGCGCCAGCAGCTTGCCTAGCGGGATCCCCTACGAGCAGTACTTC. Protein sequence: CASSLPSGIPYEQYF.